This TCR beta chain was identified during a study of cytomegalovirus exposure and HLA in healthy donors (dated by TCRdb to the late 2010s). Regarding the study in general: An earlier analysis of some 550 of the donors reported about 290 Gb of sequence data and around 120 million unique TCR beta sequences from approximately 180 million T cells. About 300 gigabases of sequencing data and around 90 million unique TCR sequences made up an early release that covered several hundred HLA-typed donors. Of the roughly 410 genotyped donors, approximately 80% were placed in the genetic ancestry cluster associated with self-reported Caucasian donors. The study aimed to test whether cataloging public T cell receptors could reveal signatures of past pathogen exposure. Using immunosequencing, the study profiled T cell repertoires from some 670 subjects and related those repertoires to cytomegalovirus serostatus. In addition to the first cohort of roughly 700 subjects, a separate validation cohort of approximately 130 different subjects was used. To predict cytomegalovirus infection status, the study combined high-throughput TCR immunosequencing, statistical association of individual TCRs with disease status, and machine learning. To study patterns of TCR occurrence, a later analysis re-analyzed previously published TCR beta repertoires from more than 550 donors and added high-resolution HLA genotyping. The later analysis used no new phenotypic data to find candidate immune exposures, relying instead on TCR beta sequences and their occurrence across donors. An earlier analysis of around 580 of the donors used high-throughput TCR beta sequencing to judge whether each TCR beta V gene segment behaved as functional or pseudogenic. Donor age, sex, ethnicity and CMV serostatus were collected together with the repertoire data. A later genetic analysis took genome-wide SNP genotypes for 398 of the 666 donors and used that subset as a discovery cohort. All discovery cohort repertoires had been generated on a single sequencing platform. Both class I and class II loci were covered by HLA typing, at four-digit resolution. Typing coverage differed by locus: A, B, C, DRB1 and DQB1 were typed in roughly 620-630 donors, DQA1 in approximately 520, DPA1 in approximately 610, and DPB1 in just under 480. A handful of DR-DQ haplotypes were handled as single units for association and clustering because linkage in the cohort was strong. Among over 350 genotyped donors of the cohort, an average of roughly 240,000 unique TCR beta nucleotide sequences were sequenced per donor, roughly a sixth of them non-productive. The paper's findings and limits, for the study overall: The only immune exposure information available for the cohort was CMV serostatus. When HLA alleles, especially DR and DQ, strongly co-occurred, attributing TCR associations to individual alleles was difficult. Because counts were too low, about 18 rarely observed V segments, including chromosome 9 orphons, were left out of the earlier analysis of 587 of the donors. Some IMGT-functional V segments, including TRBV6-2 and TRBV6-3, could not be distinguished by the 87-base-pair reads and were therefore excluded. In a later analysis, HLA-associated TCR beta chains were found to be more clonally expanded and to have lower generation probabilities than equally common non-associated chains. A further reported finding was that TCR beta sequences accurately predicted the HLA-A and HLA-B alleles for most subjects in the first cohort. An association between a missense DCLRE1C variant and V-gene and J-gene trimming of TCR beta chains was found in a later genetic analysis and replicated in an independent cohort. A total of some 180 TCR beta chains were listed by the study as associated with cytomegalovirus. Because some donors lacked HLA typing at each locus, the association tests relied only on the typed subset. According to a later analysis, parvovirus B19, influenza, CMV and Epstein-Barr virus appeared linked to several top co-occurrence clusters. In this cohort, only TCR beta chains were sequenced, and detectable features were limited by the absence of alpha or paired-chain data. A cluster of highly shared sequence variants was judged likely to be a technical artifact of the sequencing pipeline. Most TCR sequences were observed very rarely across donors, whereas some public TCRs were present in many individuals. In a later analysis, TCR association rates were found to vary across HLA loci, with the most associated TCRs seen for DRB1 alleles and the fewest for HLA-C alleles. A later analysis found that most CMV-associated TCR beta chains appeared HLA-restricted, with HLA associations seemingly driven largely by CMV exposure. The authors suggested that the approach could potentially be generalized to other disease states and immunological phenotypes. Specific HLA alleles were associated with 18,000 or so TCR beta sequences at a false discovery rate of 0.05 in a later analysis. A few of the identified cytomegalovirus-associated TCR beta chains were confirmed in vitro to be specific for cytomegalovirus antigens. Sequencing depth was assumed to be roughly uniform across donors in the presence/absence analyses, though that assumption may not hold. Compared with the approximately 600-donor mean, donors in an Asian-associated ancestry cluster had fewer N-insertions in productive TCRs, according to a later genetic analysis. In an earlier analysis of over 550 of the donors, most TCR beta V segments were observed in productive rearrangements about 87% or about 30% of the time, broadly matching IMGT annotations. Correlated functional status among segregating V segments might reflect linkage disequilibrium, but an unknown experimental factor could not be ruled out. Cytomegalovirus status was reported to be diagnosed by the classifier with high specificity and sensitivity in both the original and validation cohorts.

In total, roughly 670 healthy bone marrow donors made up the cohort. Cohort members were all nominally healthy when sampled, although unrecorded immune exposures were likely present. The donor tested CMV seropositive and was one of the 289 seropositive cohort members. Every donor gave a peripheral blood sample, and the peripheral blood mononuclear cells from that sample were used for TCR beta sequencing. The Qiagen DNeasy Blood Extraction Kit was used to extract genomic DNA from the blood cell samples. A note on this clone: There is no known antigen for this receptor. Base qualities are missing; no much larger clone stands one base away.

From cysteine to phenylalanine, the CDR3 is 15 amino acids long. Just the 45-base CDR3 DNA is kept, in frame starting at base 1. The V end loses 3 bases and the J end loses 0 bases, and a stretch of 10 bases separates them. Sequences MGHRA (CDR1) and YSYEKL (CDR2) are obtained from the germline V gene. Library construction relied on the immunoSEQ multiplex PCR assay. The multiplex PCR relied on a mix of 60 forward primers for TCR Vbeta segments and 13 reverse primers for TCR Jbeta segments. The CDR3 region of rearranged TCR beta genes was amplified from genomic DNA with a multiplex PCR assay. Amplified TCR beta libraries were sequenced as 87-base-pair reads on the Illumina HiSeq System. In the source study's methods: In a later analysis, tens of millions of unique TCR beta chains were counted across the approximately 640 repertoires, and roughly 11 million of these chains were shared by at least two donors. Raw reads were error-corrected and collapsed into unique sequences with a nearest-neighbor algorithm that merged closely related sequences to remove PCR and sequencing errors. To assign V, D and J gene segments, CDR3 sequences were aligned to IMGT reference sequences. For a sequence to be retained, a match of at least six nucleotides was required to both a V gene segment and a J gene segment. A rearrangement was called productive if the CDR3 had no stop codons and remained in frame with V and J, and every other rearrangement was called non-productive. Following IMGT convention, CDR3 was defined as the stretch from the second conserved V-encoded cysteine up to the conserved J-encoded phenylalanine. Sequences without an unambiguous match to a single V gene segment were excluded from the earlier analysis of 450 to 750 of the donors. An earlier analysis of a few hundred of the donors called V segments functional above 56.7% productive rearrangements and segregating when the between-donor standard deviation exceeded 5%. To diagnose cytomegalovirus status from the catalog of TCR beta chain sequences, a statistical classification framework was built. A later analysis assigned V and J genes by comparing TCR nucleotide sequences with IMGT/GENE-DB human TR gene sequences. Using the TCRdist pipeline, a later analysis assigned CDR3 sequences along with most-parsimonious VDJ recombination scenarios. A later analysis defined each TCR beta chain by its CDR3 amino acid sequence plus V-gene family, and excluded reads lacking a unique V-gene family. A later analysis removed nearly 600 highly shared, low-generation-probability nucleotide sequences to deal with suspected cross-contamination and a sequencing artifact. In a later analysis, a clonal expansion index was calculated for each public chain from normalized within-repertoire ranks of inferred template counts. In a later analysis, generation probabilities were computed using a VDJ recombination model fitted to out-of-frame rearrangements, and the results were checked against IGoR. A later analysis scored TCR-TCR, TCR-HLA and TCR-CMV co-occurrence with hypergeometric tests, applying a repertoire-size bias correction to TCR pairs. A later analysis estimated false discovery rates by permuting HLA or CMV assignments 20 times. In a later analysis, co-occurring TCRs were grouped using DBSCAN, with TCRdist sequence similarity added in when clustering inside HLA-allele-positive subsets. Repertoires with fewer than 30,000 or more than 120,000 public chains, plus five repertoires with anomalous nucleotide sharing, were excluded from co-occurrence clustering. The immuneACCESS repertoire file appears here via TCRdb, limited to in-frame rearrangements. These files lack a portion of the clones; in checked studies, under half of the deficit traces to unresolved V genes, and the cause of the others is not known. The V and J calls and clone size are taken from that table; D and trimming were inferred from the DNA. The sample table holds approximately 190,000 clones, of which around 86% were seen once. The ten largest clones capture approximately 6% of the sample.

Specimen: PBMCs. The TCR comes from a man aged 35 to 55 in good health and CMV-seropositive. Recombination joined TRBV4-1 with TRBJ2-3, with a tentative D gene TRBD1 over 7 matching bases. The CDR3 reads CASSQGGQSTDTQYF. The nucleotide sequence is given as TGCGCCAGCAGCCAGGGGGGACAGAGCACAGATACGCAGTATTTT.